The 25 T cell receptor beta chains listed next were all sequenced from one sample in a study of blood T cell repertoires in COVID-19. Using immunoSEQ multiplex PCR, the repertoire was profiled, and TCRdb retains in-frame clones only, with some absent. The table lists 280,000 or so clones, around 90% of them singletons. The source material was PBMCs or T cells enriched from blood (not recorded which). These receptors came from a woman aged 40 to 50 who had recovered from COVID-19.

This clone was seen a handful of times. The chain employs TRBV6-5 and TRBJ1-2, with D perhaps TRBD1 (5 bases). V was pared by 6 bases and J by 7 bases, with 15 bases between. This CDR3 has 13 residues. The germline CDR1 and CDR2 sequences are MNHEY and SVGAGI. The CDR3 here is CASRPSQVGGYTF. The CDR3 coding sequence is TGTGCCAGCAGACCATCACAGGTTGGTGGCTACACCTTC.

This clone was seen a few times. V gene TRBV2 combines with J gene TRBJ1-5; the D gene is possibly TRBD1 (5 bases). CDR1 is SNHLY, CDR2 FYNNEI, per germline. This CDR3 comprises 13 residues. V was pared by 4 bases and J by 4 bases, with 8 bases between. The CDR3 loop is CASSARVNQPQHF. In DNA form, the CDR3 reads TGTGCCAGCAGTGCCAGGGTTAATCAGCCCCAGCATTTT.

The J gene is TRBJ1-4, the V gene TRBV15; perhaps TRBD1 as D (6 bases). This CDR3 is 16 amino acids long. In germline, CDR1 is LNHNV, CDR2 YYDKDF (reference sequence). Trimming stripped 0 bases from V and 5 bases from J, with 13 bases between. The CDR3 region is CATSRDFRGGNEKLFF. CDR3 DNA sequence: TGTGCCACCAGCAGAGATTTCAGGGGAGGGAATGAAAAACTGTTTTTT.

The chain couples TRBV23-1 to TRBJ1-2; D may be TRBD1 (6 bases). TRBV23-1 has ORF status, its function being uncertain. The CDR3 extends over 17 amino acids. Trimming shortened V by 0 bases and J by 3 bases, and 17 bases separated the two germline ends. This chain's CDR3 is CASSQSRRGGEDYGYTF. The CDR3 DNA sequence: TGCGCCAGCAGTCAATCGAGAAGGGGGGGCGAAGACTATGGCTACACCTTC.

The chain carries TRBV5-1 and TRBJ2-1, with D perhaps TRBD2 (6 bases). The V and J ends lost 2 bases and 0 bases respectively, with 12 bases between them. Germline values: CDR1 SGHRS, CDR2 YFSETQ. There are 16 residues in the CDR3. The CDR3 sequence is CASSFIGGSSYNEQFF. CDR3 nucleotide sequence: TGCGCCAGCAGCTTTATAGGAGGGAGCTCCTACAATGAGCAGTTCTTC.

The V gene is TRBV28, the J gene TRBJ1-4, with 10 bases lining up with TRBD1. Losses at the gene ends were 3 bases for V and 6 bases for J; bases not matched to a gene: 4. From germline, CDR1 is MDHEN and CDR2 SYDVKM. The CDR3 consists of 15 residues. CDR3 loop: CASSFLTGGDEKLFF. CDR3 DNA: TGTGCCAGCAGTTTTCTGACAGGGGGCGATGAAAAACTGTTTTTT.

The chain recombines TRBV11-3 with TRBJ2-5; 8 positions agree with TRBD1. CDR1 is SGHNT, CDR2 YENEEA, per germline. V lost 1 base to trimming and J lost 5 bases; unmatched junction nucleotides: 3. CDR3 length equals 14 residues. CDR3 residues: CASSLAGGSETQYF. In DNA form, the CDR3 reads TGTGCCAGCAGCTTAGCAGGGGGCAGTGAGACCCAGTACTTC.

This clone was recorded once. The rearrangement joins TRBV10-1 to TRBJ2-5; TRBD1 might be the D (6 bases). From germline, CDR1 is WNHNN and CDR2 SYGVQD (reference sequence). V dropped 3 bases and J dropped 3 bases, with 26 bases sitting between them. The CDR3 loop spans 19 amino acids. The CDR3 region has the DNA TGCGCCAGCAGTGAACTCATGGGACCGGGGATCAAGGGGGAAGAGACCCAGTACTTC. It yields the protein CASSELMGPGIKGEETQYF.

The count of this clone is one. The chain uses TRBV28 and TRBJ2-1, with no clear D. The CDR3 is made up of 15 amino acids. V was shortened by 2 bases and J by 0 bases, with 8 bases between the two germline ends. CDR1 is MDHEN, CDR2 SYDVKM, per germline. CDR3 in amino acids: CASSLGRSSYNEQFF. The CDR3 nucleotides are TGTGCCAGCAGTTTAGGCAGAAGCTCCTACAATGAGCAGTTCTTC.

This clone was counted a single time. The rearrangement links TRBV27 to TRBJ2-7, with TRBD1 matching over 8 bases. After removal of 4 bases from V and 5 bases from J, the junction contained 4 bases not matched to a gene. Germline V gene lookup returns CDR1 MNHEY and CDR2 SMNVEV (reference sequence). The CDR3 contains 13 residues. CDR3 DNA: TGTGCCAGCAGTTCAGGGGGCGGGGACGAGCAGTACTTC. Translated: CASSSGGGDEQYF.

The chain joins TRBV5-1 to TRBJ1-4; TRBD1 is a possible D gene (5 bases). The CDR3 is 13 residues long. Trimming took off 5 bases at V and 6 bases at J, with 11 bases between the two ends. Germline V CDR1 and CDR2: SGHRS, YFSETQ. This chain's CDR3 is CASRTVGYEKLFF. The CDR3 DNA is TGCGCCAGCAGGACAGTTGGGTATGAAAAACTGTTTTTT.

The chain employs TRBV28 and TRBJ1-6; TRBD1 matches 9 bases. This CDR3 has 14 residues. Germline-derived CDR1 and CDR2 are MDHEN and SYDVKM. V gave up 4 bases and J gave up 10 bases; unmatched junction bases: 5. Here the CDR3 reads CASSSGQGRSPLHF. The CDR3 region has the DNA TGTGCCAGCAGTTCGGGACAGGGCAGATCACCCCTCCACTTT.

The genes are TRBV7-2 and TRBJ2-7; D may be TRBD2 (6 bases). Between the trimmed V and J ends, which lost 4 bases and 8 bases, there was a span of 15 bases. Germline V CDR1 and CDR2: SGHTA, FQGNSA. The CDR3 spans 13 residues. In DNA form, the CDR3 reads TGTGCCAGCAGCTCGGGGGTGCGTAATCAGCAGTACTTC. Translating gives CASSSGVRNQQYF. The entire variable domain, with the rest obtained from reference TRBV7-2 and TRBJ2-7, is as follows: GAGVSQSPSNKVTEKGKDVELRCDPISGHTALYWYRQSLGQGLEFLIYFQGNSAPDKSGLPSDRFSAERTGGSVSTLTIQRTQQEDSAVYLCASSSGVRNQQYFGPGTRLTVT.

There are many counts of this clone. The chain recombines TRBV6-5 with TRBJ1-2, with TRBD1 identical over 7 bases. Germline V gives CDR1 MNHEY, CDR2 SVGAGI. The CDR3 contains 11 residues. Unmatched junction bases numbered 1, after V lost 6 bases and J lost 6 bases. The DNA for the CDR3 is TGTGCCAGCAGGACAGGGCATGGCTACACCTTC. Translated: CASRTGHGYTF.

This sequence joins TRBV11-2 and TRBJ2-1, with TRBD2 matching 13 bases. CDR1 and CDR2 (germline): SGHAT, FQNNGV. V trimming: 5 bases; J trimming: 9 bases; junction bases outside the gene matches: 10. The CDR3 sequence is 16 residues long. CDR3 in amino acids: CASSPTSGRASSEQFF. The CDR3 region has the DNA TGTGCCAGCAGCCCCACTAGCGGGAGGGCCTCCAGTGAGCAGTTCTTC. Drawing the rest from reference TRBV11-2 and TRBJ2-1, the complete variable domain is EAGVAQSPRYKIIEKRQSVAFWCNPISGHATLYWYQQILGQGPKLLIQFQNNGVVDDSQLPKDRFSAERLKGVDSTLKIQPAKLEDSAVYLCASSPTSGRASSEQFFGPGTRLTVL.

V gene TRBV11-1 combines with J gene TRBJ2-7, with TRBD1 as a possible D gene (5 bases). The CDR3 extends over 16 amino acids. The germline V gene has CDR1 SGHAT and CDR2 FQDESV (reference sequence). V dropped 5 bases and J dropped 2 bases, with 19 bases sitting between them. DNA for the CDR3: TGTGCCAGCAGCCACCCCGACAGTGTAGGGGCCTACGAGCAGTACTTC. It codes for CASSHPDSVGAYEQYF.

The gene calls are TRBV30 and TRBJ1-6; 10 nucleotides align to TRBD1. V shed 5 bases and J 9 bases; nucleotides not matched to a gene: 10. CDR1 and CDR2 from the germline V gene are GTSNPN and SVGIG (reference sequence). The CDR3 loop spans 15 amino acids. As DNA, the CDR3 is TGTGCCTGGGTCGACAGGGGGCGTCCCGTTTCACCCCTCCACTTT. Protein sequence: CAWVDRGRPVSPLHF.

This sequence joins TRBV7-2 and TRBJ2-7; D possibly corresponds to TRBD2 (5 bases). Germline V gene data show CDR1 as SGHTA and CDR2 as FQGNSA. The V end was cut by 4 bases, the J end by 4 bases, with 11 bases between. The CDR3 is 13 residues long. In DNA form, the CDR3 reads TGTGCCAGCAGCTCAGGAGGCCCTTACGAGCAGTACTTC. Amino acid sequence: CASSSGGPYEQYF.

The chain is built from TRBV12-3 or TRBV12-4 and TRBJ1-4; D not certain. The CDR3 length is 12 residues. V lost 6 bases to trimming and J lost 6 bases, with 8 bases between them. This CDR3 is CASSTGYEKLFF. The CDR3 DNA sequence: TGTGCCAGCAGCACCGGGTATGAAAAACTGTTTTTT.

The CDR3, as DNA: TGTGCCAGCAGCCCGAACCCTCGGACTAGCGGCACAGATACGCAGTATTTT. Translation: CASSPNPRTSGTDTQYF. This chain links TRBV3-1 (or the pseudogene TRBV3-2) with TRBJ2-3; 9 bases match TRBD2. The V gene end was trimmed by 4 bases and the J gene end by 1 base; junction bases not matched to a gene: 9. CDR1 is LGHDT and CDR2 is YNNKEL in the germline V gene (reference sequence). The CDR3 has 17 residues.

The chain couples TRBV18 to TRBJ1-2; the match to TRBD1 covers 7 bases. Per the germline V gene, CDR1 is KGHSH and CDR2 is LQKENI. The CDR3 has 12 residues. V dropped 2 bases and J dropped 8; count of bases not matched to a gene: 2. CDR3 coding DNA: TGTGCCAGCTCACCAGGGACAGTAGGCTACACCTTC. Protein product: CASSPGTVGYTF. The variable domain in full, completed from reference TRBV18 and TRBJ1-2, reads NAGVMQNPRHLVRRRGQEARLRCSPMKGHSHVYWYRQLPEEGLKFMVYLQKENIIDESGMPKERFSAEFPKEGPSILRIQQVVRGDSAAYFCASSPGTVGYTFGSGTRLTVV.

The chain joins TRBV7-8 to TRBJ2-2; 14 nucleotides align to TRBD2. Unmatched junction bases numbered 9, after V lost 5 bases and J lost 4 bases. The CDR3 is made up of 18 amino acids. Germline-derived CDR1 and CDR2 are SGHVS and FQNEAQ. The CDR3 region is CASSPGLAGGRGTGELFF. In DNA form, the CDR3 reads TGTGCCAGCAGCCCTGGACTAGCGGGAGGACGGGGCACCGGGGAGCTGTTTTTT.

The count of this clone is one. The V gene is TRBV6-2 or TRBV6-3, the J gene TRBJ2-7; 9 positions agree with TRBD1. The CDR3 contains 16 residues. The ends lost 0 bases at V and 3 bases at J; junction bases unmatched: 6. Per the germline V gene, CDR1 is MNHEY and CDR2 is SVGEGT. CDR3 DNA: TGTGCCAGCAGTTACTCAAGGACAGGGGTAAGCTACGAGCAGTACTTC. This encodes CASSYSRTGVSYEQYF.

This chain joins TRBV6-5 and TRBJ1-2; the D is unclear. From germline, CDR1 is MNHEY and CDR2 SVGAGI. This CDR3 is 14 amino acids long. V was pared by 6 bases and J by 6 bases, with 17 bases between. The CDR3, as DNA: TGTGCCAGCAGGCCCCCGGTCGGGAAGGATGGCTACACCTTC. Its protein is CASRPPVGKDGYTF.

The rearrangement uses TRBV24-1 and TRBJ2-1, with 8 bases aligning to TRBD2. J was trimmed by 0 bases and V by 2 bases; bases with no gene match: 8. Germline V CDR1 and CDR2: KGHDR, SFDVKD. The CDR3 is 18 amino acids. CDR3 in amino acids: CATSDSRTSRSSYNEQFF. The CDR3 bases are TGTGCCACCAGTGATTCGCGGACTAGCAGAAGCTCCTACAATGAGCAGTTCTTC.